This T cell receptor (beta chain) was sequenced for a study of blood T cell repertoires in COVID-19. Study at large: Material from acute and convalescent COVID-19 was sourced from the United States, Italy and Spain.

Germline trimming cut 5 bases from V and 3 bases from J; bases unmatched to any gene: 8. This CDR3 has 15 amino acids. Germline loops: CDR1 SGHTA, CDR2 FQGTGA. Study processing details: Counts of nucleated cells, estimated from reference gene primer amplification, were obtained. The repertoire was sequenced with immunoSEQ multiplex PCR; TCRdb's copy has only in-frame clones and lacks some. The V and J calls and clone size come from that table; D and trimming were worked out from the DNA. Of roughly 100,000 clones detected, 80% to 95% appear once; the ten largest clones hold 1.9%. This receptor was identified in a woman in her forties or fifties with COVID-19, enrolled during active disease. V is TRBV7-3 and J is TRBJ2-5; 8 nucleotides line up with TRBD2. The sample was peripheral blood. The CDR3 DNA sequence: TGTGCCAGCAGCCCGGTAGCGGGGTATAAAGAGACCCAGTACTTC. Its protein is CASSPVAGYKETQYF.